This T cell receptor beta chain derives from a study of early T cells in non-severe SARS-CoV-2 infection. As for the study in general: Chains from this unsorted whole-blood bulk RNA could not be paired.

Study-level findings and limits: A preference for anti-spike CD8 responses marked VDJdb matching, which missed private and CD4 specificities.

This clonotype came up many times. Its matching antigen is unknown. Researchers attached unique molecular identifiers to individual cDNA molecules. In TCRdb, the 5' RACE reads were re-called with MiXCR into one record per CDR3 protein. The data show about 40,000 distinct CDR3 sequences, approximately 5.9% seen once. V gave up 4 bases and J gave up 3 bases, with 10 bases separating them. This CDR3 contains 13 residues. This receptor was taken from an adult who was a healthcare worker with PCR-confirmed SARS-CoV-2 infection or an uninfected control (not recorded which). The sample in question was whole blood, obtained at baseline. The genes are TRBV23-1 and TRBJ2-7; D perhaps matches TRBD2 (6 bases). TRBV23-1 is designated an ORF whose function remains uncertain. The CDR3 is CASSLWGDYEQYF. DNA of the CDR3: TGCGCCAGCAGTCTCTGGGGGGACTACGAGCAGTACTTC.